This TCR beta chain was recovered during a study of cytomegalovirus exposure and HLA in healthy donors. Study background: Assignment to the Caucasian-associated ancestry cluster applied to more than 75% of the approximately 420 genotyped donors.

PCR primers comprised 60 Vbeta and 13 Jbeta primers. Only in-frame clones appear in the TCRdb table, and some are missing; sequencing was by immunoSEQ multiplex PCR. This table has over 55,000 clones, less than 85% appearing once. Regarding this clone: Antigen: not known.

There are 14 residues in the CDR3. The germline V gene has CDR1 LGHNA and CDR2 YSLEER. V dropped 4 bases and J dropped 8; count of bases not matched to a gene: 5. General study results and limits: Most likely, a cluster of highly shared sequence variants arose as a sequencing artifact. Accurate prediction of HLA-A and HLA-B alleles (for most subjects) was reportedly achieved from TCR beta sequences. Reportedly, a later analysis found an Asian-associated ancestry cluster had fewer N-insertions than the roughly 700-donor mean.

What was sequenced was PBMCs. The origin of this receptor is a woman aged 45-65 years in good health and CMV-seropositive. This chain links TRBV4-3 with TRBJ2-4; 10 nucleotides align to TRBD1. CDR3 sequence reads: CASSRTGGVDIQYF. The CDR3 DNA reads TGCGCCAGCAGCCGGACAGGGGGAGTGGACATTCAGTACTTC.